A single sample gave rise to the 26 T cell receptor beta chains below, sequenced in a study of PD-1 blockade in mismatch repair-deficient tumors. The repertoire was sequenced with immunoSEQ multiplex PCR; TCRdb's copy has only in-frame clones and lacks some. The sample holds some 66,000 clones, about 87% seen once. Specimen: peripheral blood, collected 52 weeks after starting pembrolizumab. The receptors here all came from an adult with mismatch repair-deficient cancer.

The chain couples TRBV29-1 to TRBJ2-3; maybe TRBD2 (5 bases). The germline V gene has CDR1 SQVTM and CDR2 ANQGSEA. V shed 6 bases and J shed 0 bases, with 10 bases lying between them. The CDR3 runs to 13 residues. CDR3 loop: CSVLTGSTDTQYF. The CDR3 nucleotides are TGCAGCGTACTGACGGGGAGCACAGATACGCAGTATTTT.

The chain is built from TRBV4-1 and TRBJ2-2, with unresolved D. The CDR3 consists of 14 residues. Per the germline V gene, CDR1 is MGHRA and CDR2 is YSYEKL. The germline V and J ends were trimmed by 5 bases and 1 base, with 8 bases remaining between them. CDR3 nucleotide sequence: TGCGCCAGCAGCGGGCTAGTGAACACCGGGGAGCTGTTTTTT. Translating gives CASSGLVNTGELFF.

This rearrangement joins TRBV6-6 to TRBJ2-5; no clear D gene. Trimming left V 5 bases short and J 3 bases short, with 10 bases between. This CDR3 has 13 residues. Germline V gene lookup returns CDR1 MNHNY and CDR2 SVGAGI (reference sequence). For the CDR3, the DNA is TGTGCCAGCAGTCGAGGACGAAAAGAGACCCAGTACTTC. Its translation is CASSRGRKETQYF.

This clone was seen just once. The gene calls are TRBV27 and TRBJ1-1; D unresolved. CDR3 length equals 13 residues. The V and J ends lost 0 bases and 0 bases respectively, with 2 bases between them. Germline values: CDR1 MNHEY, CDR2 SMNVEV (reference sequence). The DNA for the CDR3 is TGTGCCAGCAGTTTATCGATGAACACTGAAGCTTTCTTT. This sequence encodes CASSLSMNTEAFF.

This sequence joins TRBV28 and TRBJ2-7, with D possibly matching TRBD1 (5 bases). Per the germline V gene, CDR1 is MDHEN and CDR2 is SYDVKM. This CDR3 contains 13 residues. The V end lost 6 bases, the J end lost 6 bases, and 15 bases lay between the germline ends. CDR3 in DNA: TGTGCCAGCAGCCAAGAGCAGGGTCCCGAGCAGTACTTC. Translation: CASSQEQGPEQYF.

J is TRBJ2-7 and V is TRBV6-6; the match to TRBD2 covers 7 bases. V shed 2 bases and J 3 bases; nucleotides not matched to a gene: 4. CDR3 length: 14 amino acids. Looked up from germline, CDR1 is MNHNY and CDR2 is SVGAGI (reference sequence). The DNA for the CDR3 is TGTGCCAGCAGTTACCAGGGCGGGGGCTACGAGCAGTACTTC. This gives the protein CASSYQGGGYEQYF.

The gene calls are TRBV27 and TRBJ2-7; 8 bases align to TRBD1. This CDR3 spans 16 amino acids. Germline trimming cut 5 bases from V and 2 bases from J; bases unmatched to any gene: 11. Germline V gene lookup returns CDR1 MNHEY and CDR2 SMNVEV (reference sequence). CDR3 coding DNA: TGTGCCAGCAGTACCATCAGGGGGCAGAGAACCTACGAGCAGTACTTC. This translates into CASSTIRGQRTYEQYF.

The rearrangement links TRBV5-4 to TRBJ2-3; D is possibly TRBD2 (5 bases). Between the trimmed V and J ends, which lost 4 bases and 0 bases, there was a span of 15 bases. This CDR3 is built from 16 residues. Germline assignment: CDR1 SGHNT and CDR2 YYREEE (reference sequence). The CDR3 here is CASSTTRVTSTDTQYF. Written as DNA, the CDR3 is TGTGCCAGCAGCACAACTAGGGTAACTAGCACAGATACGCAGTATTTT.

The chain uses TRBV4-1 and TRBJ1-2, with D maybe TRBD1 (5 bases). V shed 2 bases and J shed 4 bases, with 17 bases lying between them. The CDR3 consists of 16 residues. Germline V gene sequence: CDR1 MGHRA, CDR2 YSYEKL. CDR3 sequence (DNA): TGCGCCAGCAGCCAAAGCCCCGGGACGGAGCTCTATGGCTACACCTTC. Translated, it gives CASSQSPGTELYGYTF.

A few counts support this clone. The gene calls are TRBV6-5 and TRBJ1-1; D is possibly TRBD1 (5 bases). Germline V gene data show CDR1 as MNHEY and CDR2 as SVGAGI. The CDR3 extends over 15 amino acids. The germline V and J ends were trimmed by 0 bases and 1 base, with 9 bases remaining between them. CDR3 protein: CASSYSRTSNTEAFF. CDR3 nucleotides: TGTGCCAGCAGTTACTCTCGGACATCGAACACTGAAGCTTTCTTT.

The V and J genes are TRBV12-5 and TRBJ1-2; D unresolved. The CDR3 is 13 residues long. Germline assignment: CDR1 LGHNT and CDR2 FRNRAP. The V and J ends lost 1 base and 8 bases respectively, with 11 bases between them. CDR3 sequence reads: CASGLGPIWGYTF. CDR3 DNA sequence: TGTGCTAGTGGTTTGGGCCCTATCTGGGGCTACACCTTC.

The gene calls are TRBV7-9 and TRBJ2-7; D perhaps matches TRBD1 (5 bases). This CDR3 is 13 amino acids long. Germline CDR1 reads SEHNR; CDR2 reads FQNEAQ (reference sequence). Between the trimmed V and J ends, which lost 5 bases and 3 bases, there was a span of 11 bases. CDR3: CASSGRQFYEQYF. Written as DNA, the CDR3 is TGTGCCAGCAGCGGTCGACAGTTCTACGAGCAGTACTTC.

The genes are TRBV29-1 and TRBJ2-1; 9 bases align to TRBD2. Germline values: CDR1 SQVTM, CDR2 ANQGSEA. The CDR3 runs to 16 residues. The trim removed 6 bases at V and 9 bases at J, leaving 18 bases unmatched. The CDR3 bases are TGCAGCGTCTCCACGTCATTGGCGGGAGGGCCAAGTGAGCAGTTCTTC. As protein: CSVSTSLAGGPSEQFF.

The rearrangement links TRBV7-9 to TRBJ1-2; 10 nucleotides agree with TRBD1. Unmatched junction bases numbered 2, after V lost 5 bases and J lost 2 bases. CDR3 length equals 14 residues. Germline-derived CDR1 and CDR2 are SEHNR and FQNEAQ (reference sequence). CDR3 sequence reads: CASSRTGGNYGYTF. The CDR3 DNA reads TGTGCCAGCAGCCGGACAGGGGGAAACTATGGCTACACCTTC. The full variable domain, rest sourced from reference TRBV7-9 and TRBJ1-2, is DTGVSQNPRHKITKRGQNVTFRCDPISEHNRLYWYRQTLGQGPEFLTYFQNEAQLEKSRLLSDRFSAERPKGSFSTLEIQRTEQGDSAMYLCASSRTGGNYGYTFGSGTRLTVV.

CDR3 sequence reads: CASSLDDPTEQFF. The CDR3 region has the DNA TGTGCCAGTAGCTTGGACGATCCGACAGAGCAGTTCTTC. This chain connects TRBV19 to TRBJ2-1, with D unresolved. The CDR3 runs 13 residues. CDR1 and CDR2 (germline): LNHDA, SQIVND (reference sequence). V lost 6 bases and J 10 bases, leaving 16 bases between the germline ends.

This sequence joins TRBV14 and TRBJ2-7, with D possibly being TRBD1 (5 bases). This CDR3 comprises 12 residues. The germline V and J ends were trimmed by 1 base and 9 bases, with 10 bases remaining between them. Germline CDR1 is SGHDN and CDR2 is FVKESK. This chain's CDR3 is CASSQVGVGQYF. The CDR3 DNA sequence: TGTGCCAGCAGCCAAGTAGGGGTGGGGCAGTACTTC.

The rearrangement joins TRBV4-1 to TRBJ1-1; D remains ambiguous. The CDR3 spans 16 residues. The germline V gene encodes CDR1 MGHRA and CDR2 YSYEKL. V lost 1 base and J 1 base, leaving 13 bases between the germline ends. CDR3 sequence reads: CASSQVEWVSNTEAFF. As DNA, the CDR3 is TGCGCCAGCAGCCAAGTTGAGTGGGTCTCGAACACTGAAGCTTTCTTT.

V is TRBV7-8 and J is TRBJ2-7; D unclear. CDR1 and CDR2 (germline): SGHVS, FQNEAQ. CDR3 size: 14 residues. V was trimmed by 1 base and J by 2 bases, leaving 9 bases between them. CDR3 in amino acids: CASSLVVTPYEQYF. CDR3 bases: TGTGCCAGCAGCTTAGTGGTCACCCCCTACGAGCAGTACTTC.

V is TRBV6-4 and J is TRBJ1-1; TRBD1 matches 8 bases. CDR1 MRHNA and CDR2 SNTAGT come from the germline V gene. This CDR3 region has 13 residues. V lost 3 bases, J lost 5 bases, and 2 bases stayed unmatched. CDR3 sequence reads: CASSEWTGTEAFF. The CDR3 DNA sequence: TGTGCCAGCAGTGAGTGGACAGGGACTGAAGCTTTCTTT.

V and J are TRBV4-3 and TRBJ2-1, with 11 bases matching TRBD2. Unmatched junction bases numbered 4, after V lost 0 bases and J lost 3 bases. Germline CDR1 LGHNA, CDR2 YSLEER. The CDR3 loop spans 17 amino acids. CDR3 amino acids: CASSQEGLAESYNEQFF. The CDR3 DNA is TGCGCCAGCAGCCAAGAGGGACTAGCGGAAAGCTACAATGAGCAGTTCTTC.

This chain connects TRBV7-2 to TRBJ1-1; D may be TRBD1 (5 bases). V lost 2 bases to trimming and J lost 7 bases, with 17 bases between them. Germline V lookup: CDR1 SGHTA, CDR2 FQGNSA. The CDR3 sequence is 15 residues long. The CDR3 DNA reads TGTGCCAGCAGCTTACTGGGGGGGGTCCAAAGTGAAGCTTTCTTT. It translates to CASSLLGGVQSEAFF. Full variable domain (missing parts from reference TRBV7-2 and TRBJ1-1): GAGVSQSPSNKVTEKGKDVELRCDPISGHTALYWYRQSLGQGLEFLIYFQGNSAPDKSGLPSDRFSAERTGGSVSTLTIQRTQQEDSAVYLCASSLLGGVQSEAFFGQGTRLTVV.

This chain joins TRBV5-6 and TRBJ2-1; 7 positions match TRBD2. V was pared by 1 base and J by 6 bases, with 4 bases of the junction left unmatched. The CDR3 is 14 amino acids. Germline-derived CDR1 and CDR2 are SGHDT and YYEEEE. The CDR3: CASSLTGGSNEQFF. CDR3 DNA: TGTGCCAGCAGCTTGACGGGAGGTTCCAATGAGCAGTTCTTC.

The J gene is TRBJ2-1, the V gene TRBV29-1, with no clear D. Germline-derived CDR1 and CDR2 are SQVTM and ANQGSEA. V was shortened by 7 bases and J by 0 bases, with 13 bases between the two germline ends. This CDR3 is built from 14 residues. CDR3 coding DNA: TGCAGCGCCCCCGGCTTGAGCTCCTACAATGAGCAGTTCTTC. This translates into CSAPGLSSYNEQFF.

The chain employs TRBV6-5 and TRBJ1-1, with unresolved D. This CDR3 has 12 amino acids. Trimming left V 5 bases short and J 4 bases short, with 8 bases between. Germline V lookup: CDR1 MNHEY, CDR2 SVGAGI. DNA of the CDR3: TGTGCCAGCAGTCGCCTGGGCACTGAAGCTTTCTTT. Its protein is CASSRLGTEAFF.

The rearrangement links TRBV2 to TRBJ2-2, with 13 bases identical to TRBD2. The CDR3 totals 14 residues. The J segment lost 8 bases and the V segment lost 4 bases, leaving 1 base of the junction unmatched. Germline lookup yields CDR1 SNHLY and CDR2 FYNNEI. The CDR3 sequence: CASSGLAGGGELFF. The CDR3, as DNA: TGTGCCAGCAGTGGACTAGCGGGAGGTGGGGAGCTGTTTTTT.

The V call is TRBV10-3, the J call TRBJ2-3; TRBD2 matches 8 bases. This CDR3 has 14 residues. CDR1 and CDR2 from the germline V gene are ENHRY and SYGVKD. After removal of 3 bases from V and 2 bases from J, the junction contained 1 base not matched to a gene. The CDR3 DNA is TGTGCCATCAGTGACGGGAGGGACACAGATACGCAGTATTTT. Encoded protein: CAISDGRDTDTQYF.